This is a list of T cell receptor beta chains from one sample in a study of CD8+ T cells in alopecia areata. Using immunoSEQ multiplex PCR, the repertoire was profiled, and TCRdb retains in-frame clones only, with some absent. The sample lists over 120,000 clones; 50% to 65% were seen once. The sequencing used CD8+ T cells sorted from blood, collected at week 4, from a patient treated with tofacitinib. The source is a human donor with alopecia areata. Both conserved end residues are part of each CDR3. The D gene is left open where the match is weak. For some rows the clone size is stated as once, few or many, or as a class when expanded; others skip it.

abundance: NA; v_gene: TRBV27; d_gene: NA; len: 13; j_gene: TRBJ2-7; CDR3nt: TGTGCCAGCAGTTTAGTGCAAAACTACGAGCAGTACTTC; CDR3aa: CASSLVQNYEQYF
abundance: NA; v_gene: TRBV4-3; d_gene: TRBD1; len: 16; j_gene: TRBJ1-2; CDR3nt: TGCGCCAGCAGCCAAGAATTAGGAGGGGGCGGCTATGGCTACACCTTC; CDR3aa: CASSQELGGGGYGYTF
abundance: NA; v_gene: TRBV4-1; d_gene: NA; len: 14; j_gene: TRBJ1-5; CDR3nt: TGCGCCAGCAGCCAATTAGGGGGGAATCAGCCCCAGCATTTT; CDR3aa: CASSQLGGNQPQHF
abundance: NA; v_gene: TRBV5-6; d_gene: NA; len: 12; j_gene: TRBJ1-6; CDR3nt: TGTGCCAGCAGCCCACAGAATTCACCCCTCCACTTT; CDR3aa: CASSPQNSPLHF
abundance: few; v_gene: TRBV2; d_gene: TRBD1; len: 14; j_gene: TRBJ2-7; CDR3nt: TGTGCCAGCACGACAGGGGAAGGATCCTACGAGCAGTACTTC; CDR3aa: CASTTGEGSYEQYF
abundance: NA; v_gene: TRBV25-1; d_gene: NA; len: 13; j_gene: TRBJ1-2; CDR3nt: TGTGCCAGCAGTGAGGAGGGGACGTCTCGCTACACCTTC; CDR3aa: CASSEEGTSRYTF
abundance: NA; v_gene: TRBV11-2; d_gene: NA; len: 13; j_gene: TRBJ1-1; CDR3nt: TGTGCCAGCAGCTTAGATTCAGGGTCTGAAGCTTTCTTT; CDR3aa: CASSLDSGSEAFF
abundance: NA; v_gene: TRBV5-4; d_gene: TRBD2; len: 16; j_gene: TRBJ2-1; CDR3nt: TGTGCCAGCAGCTCACCTACTAGCGGGATCGGGAATGAGCAGTTCTTC; CDR3aa: CASSSPTSGIGNEQFF
abundance: NA; v_gene: TRBV25-1; d_gene: NA; len: 15; j_gene: TRBJ2-5; CDR3nt: TGTGCCAGCAGCACGCTTGAGGGGACCTGGGAGACCCAGTACTTC; CDR3aa: CASSTLEGTWETQYF
abundance: NA; v_gene: TRBV2; d_gene: TRBD2; len: 11; j_gene: TRBJ2-1; CDR3nt: TGTGCCACCGGACTAGCGTATGAGCAGTTCTTC; CDR3aa: CATGLAYEQFF
abundance: NA; v_gene: TRBV27; d_gene: TRBD1; len: 15; j_gene: TRBJ1-5; CDR3nt: TGTGCCAGCAAACCCGGACAGGGTAGCAATCAGCCCCAGCATTTT; CDR3aa: CASKPGQGSNQPQHF
abundance: NA; v_gene: TRBV27; d_gene: NA; len: 15; j_gene: TRBJ1-5; CDR3nt: TGTGCCAGCAGTGATACCGAAGGGGGCAATCAGCCCCAGCATTTT; CDR3aa: CASSDTEGGNQPQHF
abundance: NA; v_gene: TRBV2; d_gene: NA; len: 14; j_gene: TRBJ2-3; CDR3nt: TGTGCCAGCCCCCCGGGGGTGGGTACAGATACGCAGTATTTT; CDR3aa: CASPPGVGTDTQYF
abundance: NA; v_gene: TRBV7-9; d_gene: TRBD1; len: 14; j_gene: TRBJ2-7; CDR3nt: TGTGCCAGCAGCCCCGGGACAGGGTATTCCGAGCAGTACTTC; CDR3aa: CASSPGTGYSEQYF
abundance: NA; v_gene: TRBV4-3; d_gene: NA; len: 15; j_gene: TRBJ1-2; CDR3nt: TGCGCCAGCAGCCCCTGGACGTTACAGCCGGATGGCTACACCTTC; CDR3aa: CASSPWTLQPDGYTF
abundance: NA; v_gene: TRBV30; d_gene: NA; len: 13; j_gene: TRBJ2-7; CDR3nt: TGTGCCTGGAGTGTGAGTAACTCCTACGAGCAGTACTTC; CDR3aa: CAWSVSNSYEQYF
abundance: few; v_gene: TRBV30; d_gene: NA; len: 12; j_gene: TRBJ2-7; CDR3nt: TGTGCCTGGACCCCGGACTCCTACGAGCAGTACTTC; CDR3aa: CAWTPDSYEQYF
abundance: NA; v_gene: TRBV30; d_gene: NA; len: 15; j_gene: TRBJ2-7; CDR3nt: TGTGCCTGGAATGGAAAGACAGATCCTTCCTACGAGCAGTACTTC; CDR3aa: CAWNGKTDPSYEQYF
abundance: NA; v_gene: TRBV5-6; d_gene: NA; len: 18; j_gene: TRBJ1-4; CDR3nt: TGTGCCAGCAGCTTGGCAATGGACAGCCTCAACTTAAATGAAAAACTGTTTTTT; CDR3aa: CASSLAMDSLNLNEKLFF
abundance: NA; v_gene: TRBV10-3; d_gene: NA; len: 12; j_gene: TRBJ2-7; CDR3nt: TGTGCCATCAGTGCCTCTGACTACGAGCAGTACTTC; CDR3aa: CAISASDYEQYF
abundance: few; v_gene: TRBV5-6; d_gene: NA; len: 14; j_gene: TRBJ2-1; CDR3nt: TGTGCCAGCAGCTTGGTACGGGCGGACAATGAGCAGTTCTTC; CDR3aa: CASSLVRADNEQFF
abundance: NA; v_gene: TRBV29-1; d_gene: TRBD2; len: 14; j_gene: TRBJ2-7; CDR3nt: TGCAGCGTTGAGACGGGGGGAAGCTCCTACGAGCAGTACTTC; CDR3aa: CSVETGGSSYEQYF
abundance: few; v_gene: TRBV7-9; d_gene: TRBD1; len: 15; j_gene: TRBJ2-5; CDR3nt: TGTGCCAGCAGCCCGGGTGGGACAGGGCAAGAGACCCAGTACTTC; CDR3aa: CASSPGGTGQETQYF